The present TCR beta chain was sequenced within a study of blood T cell repertoires in COVID-19. The CDR3 length is 16 residues. Germline CDR1 LGHDT, CDR2 YNNKEL (reference sequence). Between the trimmed V and J ends, which lost 0 bases and 0 bases, there was a span of 11 bases. Assay used: immunoSEQ multiplex PCR; TCRdb lists only in-frame clones, some missing. The repertoire includes 100,000 or so clones, roughly 82% of them detected once, and about a tenth sits in the top ten. This TCR derives from a man between 65 and 85 years old with active or convalescent COVID-19. The chain is built from TRBV3-1 (or the pseudogene TRBV3-2) and TRBJ1-1; unclear D gene. The sequenced sample consisted of peripheral blood. CDR3 sequence: CASSQEDWKMNTEAFF. The CDR3 DNA is TGTGCCAGCAGCCAAGAGGACTGGAAGATGAACACTGAAGCTTTCTTT.